This T cell receptor beta chain was found in a study of OX40 agonist ivuxolimab in advanced cancers. Looking at the study overall: Mean age roughly 65 years, range 23 to 79; nearly 85% male.

Profiled with immunoSEQ multiplex PCR; TCRdb holds only in-frame clones, not every one. The table has around 90,000 clones, about 91% seen once; the top ten hold 2% to 2.5%. Germline V lookup: CDR1 MNHNY, CDR2 SVGAGI (reference sequence). V lost 5 bases, J lost 2 bases, and 9 bases stayed unmatched. This CDR3 region has 16 residues. This receptor was obtained from an adult with an advanced solid tumor such as melanoma, head and neck, liver or kidney cancer. This material consisted of CD4+ or CD8+ T cells sorted from blood, taken in a trial of the OX40 agonist ivuxolimab. The genes are TRBV6-6 and TRBJ1-2, with 9 nucleotides matching TRBD1. The CDR3 DNA sequence: TGTGCCAGCAGTCGGGACAGGGTGGGAGACAACTATGGCTACACCTTC. Protein sequence: CASSRDRVGDNYGYTF.